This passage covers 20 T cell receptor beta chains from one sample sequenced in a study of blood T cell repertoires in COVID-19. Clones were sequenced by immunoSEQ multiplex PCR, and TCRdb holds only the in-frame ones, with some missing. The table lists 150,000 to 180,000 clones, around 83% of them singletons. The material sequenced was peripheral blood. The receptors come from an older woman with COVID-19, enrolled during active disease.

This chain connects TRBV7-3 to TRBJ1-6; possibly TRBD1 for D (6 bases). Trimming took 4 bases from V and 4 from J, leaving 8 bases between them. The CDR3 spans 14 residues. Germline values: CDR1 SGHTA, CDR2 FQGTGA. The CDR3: CASSSTGYNSPLHF. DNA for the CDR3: TGTGCCAGCAGCTCCACAGGGTATAATTCACCCCTCCACTTT. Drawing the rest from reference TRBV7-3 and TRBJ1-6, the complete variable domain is GAGVSQTPSNKVTEKGKYVELRCDPISGHTALYWYRQSLGQGPEFLIYFQGTGAADDSGLPNDRFFAVRPEGSVSTLKIQRTERGDSAVYLCASSSTGYNSPLHFGNGTRLTVT.

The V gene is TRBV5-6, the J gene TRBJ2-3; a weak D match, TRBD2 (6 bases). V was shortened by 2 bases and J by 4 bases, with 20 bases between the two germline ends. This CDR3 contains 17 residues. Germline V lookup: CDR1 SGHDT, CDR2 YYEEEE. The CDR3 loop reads CASSLLDRAGSADTQYF. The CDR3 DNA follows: TGTGCCAGCAGCTTATTAGATAGAGCGGGCTCAGCAGATACGCAGTATTTT.

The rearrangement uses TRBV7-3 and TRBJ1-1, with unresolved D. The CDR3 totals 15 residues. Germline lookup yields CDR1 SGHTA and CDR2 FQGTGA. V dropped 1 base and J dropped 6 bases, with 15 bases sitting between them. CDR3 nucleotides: TGTGCCAGCAGCTTAATAGCCCCCAAAGTGTCTGAAGCTTTCTTT. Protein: CASSLIAPKVSEAFF. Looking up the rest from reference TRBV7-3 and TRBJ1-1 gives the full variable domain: GAGVSQTPSNKVTEKGKYVELRCDPISGHTALYWYRQSLGQGPEFLIYFQGTGAADDSGLPNDRFFAVRPEGSVSTLKIQRTERGDSAVYLCASSLIAPKVSEAFFGQGTRLTVV.

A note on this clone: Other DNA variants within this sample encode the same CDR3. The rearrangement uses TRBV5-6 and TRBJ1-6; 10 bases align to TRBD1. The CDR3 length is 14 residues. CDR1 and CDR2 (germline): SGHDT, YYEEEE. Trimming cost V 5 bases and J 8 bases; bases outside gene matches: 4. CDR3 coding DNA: TGTGCCAGCAGTCTCGGGACAGGGGATTCACCCCTCCACTTT. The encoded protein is CASSLGTGDSPLHF.

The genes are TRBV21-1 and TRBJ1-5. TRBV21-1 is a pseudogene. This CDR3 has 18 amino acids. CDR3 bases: TGTGCCAGCAGCAAAGGGTGCGGGGGGGCCGGTGGCAATCAGCCCCAGCATTTT. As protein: CASSKGCGGAGGNQPQHF.

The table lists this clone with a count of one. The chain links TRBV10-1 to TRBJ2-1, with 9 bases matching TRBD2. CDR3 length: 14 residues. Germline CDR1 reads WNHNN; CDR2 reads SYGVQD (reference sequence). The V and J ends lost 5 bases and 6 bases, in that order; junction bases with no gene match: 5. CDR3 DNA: TGCGCCAGCAGTTCGAGTAGCGGGGGCAATGAGCAGTTCTTC. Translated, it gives CASSSSSGGNEQFF.

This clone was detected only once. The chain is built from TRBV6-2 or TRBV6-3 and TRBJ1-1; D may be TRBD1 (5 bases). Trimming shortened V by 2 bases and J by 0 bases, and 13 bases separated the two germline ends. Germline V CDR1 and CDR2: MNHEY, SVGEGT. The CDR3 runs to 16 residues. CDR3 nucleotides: TGTGCCAGCAGTTACACGCCCTTCAGGGTGAACACTGAAGCTTTCTTT. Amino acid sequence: CASSYTPFRVNTEAFF.

The CDR3 region is CSVESGADTQYF. CDR3 coding DNA: TGCAGCGTTGAATCAGGGGCGGATACGCAGTATTTT. This rearrangement joins TRBV29-1 to TRBJ2-3, with D perhaps matching TRBD1 (6 bases). Trimming left V 2 bases short and J 6 bases short, with 9 bases between. This CDR3 is 12 amino acids long. CDR1 is SQVTM and CDR2 is ANQGSEA in the germline V gene.

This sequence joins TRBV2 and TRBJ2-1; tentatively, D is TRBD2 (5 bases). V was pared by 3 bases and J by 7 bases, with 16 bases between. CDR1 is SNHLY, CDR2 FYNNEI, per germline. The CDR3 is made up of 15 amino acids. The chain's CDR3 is CASSDPSLGLNEQFF. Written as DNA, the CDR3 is TGTGCCAGCAGTGACCCTAGCCTAGGATTGAATGAGCAGTTCTTC.

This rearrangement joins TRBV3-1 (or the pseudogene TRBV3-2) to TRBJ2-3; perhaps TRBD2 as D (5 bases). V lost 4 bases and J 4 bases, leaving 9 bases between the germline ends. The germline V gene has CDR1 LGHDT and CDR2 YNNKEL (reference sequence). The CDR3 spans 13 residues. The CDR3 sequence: CASSPWRSDTQYF. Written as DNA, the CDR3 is TGTGCCAGCAGCCCTTGGAGGTCAGATACGCAGTATTTT.

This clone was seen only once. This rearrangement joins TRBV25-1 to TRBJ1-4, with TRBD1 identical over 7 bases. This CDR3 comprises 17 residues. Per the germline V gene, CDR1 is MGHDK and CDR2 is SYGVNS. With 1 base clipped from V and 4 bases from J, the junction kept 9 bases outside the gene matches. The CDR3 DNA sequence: TGTGCCAGCAGTGAATCCCGACAGGGACATATTAATGAAAAACTGTTTTTT. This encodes CASSESRQGHINEKLFF.

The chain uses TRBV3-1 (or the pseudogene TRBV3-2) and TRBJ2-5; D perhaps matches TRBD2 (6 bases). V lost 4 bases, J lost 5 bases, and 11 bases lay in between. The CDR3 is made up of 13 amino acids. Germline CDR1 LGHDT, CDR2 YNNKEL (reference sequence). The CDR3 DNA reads TGTGCCAGCAGCCGGGGACTGTGGGAGACCCAGTACTTC. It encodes CASSRGLWETQYF.

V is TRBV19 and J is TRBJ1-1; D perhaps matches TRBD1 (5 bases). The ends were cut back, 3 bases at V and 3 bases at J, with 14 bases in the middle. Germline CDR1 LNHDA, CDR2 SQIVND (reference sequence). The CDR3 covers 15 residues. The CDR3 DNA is TGTGCCAGTAGTATCCAGGGAGGAGGGTACACTGAAGCTTTCTTT. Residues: CASSIQGGGYTEAFF.

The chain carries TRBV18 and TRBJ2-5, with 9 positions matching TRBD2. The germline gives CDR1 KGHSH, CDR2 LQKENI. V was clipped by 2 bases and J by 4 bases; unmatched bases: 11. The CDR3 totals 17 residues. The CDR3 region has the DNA TGTGCCAGCTCACCAAGGGCCATAGCGGGAGCTGGAGAGACCCAGTACTTC. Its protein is CASSPRAIAGAGETQYF.

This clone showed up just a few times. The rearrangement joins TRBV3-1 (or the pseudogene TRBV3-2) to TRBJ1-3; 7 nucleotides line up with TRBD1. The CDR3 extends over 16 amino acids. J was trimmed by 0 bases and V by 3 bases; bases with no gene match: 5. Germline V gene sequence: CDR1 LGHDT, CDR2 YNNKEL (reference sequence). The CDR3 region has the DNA TGTGCCAGCAGCCAGAAGACAGGGCTCTCTGGAAACACCATATATTTT. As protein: CASSQKTGLSGNTIYF.

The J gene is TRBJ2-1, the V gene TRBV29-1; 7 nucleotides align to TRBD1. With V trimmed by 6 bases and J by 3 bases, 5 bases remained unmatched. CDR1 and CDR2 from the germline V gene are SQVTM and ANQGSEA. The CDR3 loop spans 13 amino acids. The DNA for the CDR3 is TGCAGCGTGAAGACAGGGCTCTACAATGAGCAGTTCTTC. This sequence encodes CSVKTGLYNEQFF.

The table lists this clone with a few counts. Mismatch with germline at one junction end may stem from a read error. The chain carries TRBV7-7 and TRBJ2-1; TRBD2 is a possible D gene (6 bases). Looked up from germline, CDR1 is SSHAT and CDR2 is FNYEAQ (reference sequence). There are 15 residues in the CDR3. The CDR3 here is CASSLESGLYNEQFF. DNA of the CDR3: TGTGCTAGCAGCTTAGAATCGGGACTCTACAATGAGCAGTTCTTC.

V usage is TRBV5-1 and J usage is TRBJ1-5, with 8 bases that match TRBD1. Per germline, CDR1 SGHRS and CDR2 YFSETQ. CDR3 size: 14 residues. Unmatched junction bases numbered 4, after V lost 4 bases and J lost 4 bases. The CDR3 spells CASSPGQANQPQHF. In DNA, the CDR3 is TGCGCCAGCAGCCCGGGACAGGCTAATCAGCCCCAGCATTTT.

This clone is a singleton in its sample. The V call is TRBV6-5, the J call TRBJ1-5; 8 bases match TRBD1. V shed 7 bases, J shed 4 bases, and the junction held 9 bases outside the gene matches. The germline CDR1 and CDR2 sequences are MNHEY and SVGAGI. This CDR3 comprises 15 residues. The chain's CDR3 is CASTPIGQGNQPQHF. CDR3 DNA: TGTGCCAGCACCCCGATCGGACAGGGAAATCAGCCCCAGCATTTT.

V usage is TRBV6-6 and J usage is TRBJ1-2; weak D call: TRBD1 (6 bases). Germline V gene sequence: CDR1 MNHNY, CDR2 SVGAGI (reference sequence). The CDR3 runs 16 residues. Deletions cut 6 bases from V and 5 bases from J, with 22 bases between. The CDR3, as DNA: TGTGCCAGCAGCCCGGACAGTGTCTGGGCGAATTATGGCTACACCTTC. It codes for CASSPDSVWANYGYTF.